The clone carrying this T cell receptor beta chain was detected ten times or more. Germline V gene sequence: CDR1 LGHNA, CDR2 YNFKEQ. The V and J ends lost 2 bases and 3 bases respectively, with 10 bases between them. This CDR3 is 15 amino acids long. TCRdb re-called the PCR reads with MiXCR, one entry per CDR3 protein. Here the sample spans 15,000 to 20,000 distinct CDR3 sequences, 35% to 45% being singletons. This specimen belongs to a study of tumor-infiltrating lymphocytes in oesophageal squamous cell carcinoma. The chain carries TRBV4-2 and TRBJ2-2, with a tentative D call TRBD2 (6 bases). The specimen was esophageal tumor tissue. This receptor was taken from a male donor with esophageal squamous cell carcinoma. The CDR3 is CASSQLWEDTGELFF. In nucleotides, the CDR3 is TGTGCCAGCAGCCAACTCTGGGAGGACACCGGGGAGCTGTTTTTT.